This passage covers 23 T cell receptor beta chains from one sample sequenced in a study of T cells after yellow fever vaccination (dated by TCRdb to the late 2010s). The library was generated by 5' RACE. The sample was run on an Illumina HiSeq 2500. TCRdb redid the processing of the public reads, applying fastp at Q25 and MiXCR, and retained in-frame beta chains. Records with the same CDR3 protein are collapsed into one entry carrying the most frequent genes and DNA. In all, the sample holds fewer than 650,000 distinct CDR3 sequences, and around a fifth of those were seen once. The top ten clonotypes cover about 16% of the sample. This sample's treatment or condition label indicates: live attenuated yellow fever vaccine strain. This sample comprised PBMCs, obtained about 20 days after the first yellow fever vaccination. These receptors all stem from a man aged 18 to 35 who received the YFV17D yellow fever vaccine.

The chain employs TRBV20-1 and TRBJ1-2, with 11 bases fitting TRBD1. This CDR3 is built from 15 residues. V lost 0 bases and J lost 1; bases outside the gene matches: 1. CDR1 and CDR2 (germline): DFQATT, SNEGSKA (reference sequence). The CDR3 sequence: CSAREGTGGNYGYTF. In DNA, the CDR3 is TGCAGTGCTAGAGAGGGGACAGGGGGTAACTATGGCTACACCTTC.

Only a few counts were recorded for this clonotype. CDR3 nucleotide sequence: TGTGCCAGCAGCCCAGGACGGGACAATGGAAACACCATATATTTT. This gives the protein CASSPGRDNGNTIYF. The rearrangement links TRBV7-9 to TRBJ1-3, with D possibly being TRBD1 (6 bases). Per the germline V gene, CDR1 is SEHNR and CDR2 is FQNEAQ (reference sequence). V dropped 5 bases and J dropped 3 bases, with 14 bases sitting between them. The CDR3 spans 15 residues. Filled out from reference TRBV7-9 and TRBJ1-3, the complete variable domain reads DTGVSQNPRHKITKRGQNVTFRCDPISEHNRLYWYRQTLGQGPEFLTYFQNEAQLEKSRLLSDRFSAERPKGSFSTLEIQRTEQGDSAMYLCASSPGRDNGNTIYFGEGSWLTVV.

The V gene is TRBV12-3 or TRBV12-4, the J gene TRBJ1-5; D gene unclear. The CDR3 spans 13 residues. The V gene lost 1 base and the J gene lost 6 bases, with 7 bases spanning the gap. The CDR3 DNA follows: TGTGCCAGCAGTTTAGGGCCCGGTCAGCCCCAGCATTTT. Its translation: CASSLGPGQPQHF.

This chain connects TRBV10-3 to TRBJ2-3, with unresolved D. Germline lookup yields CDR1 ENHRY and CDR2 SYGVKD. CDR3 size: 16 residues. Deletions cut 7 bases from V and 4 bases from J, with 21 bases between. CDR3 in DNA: TGTGCCATCAATAATAGGGTAACTTATTCACCAGATACGCAGTATTTT. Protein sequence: CAINNRVTYSPDTQYF.

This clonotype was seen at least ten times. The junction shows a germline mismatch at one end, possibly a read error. This CDR3 reads CASSLISTDTQYF. The CDR3 DNA is TGCGCCAGCAGCTTGATAAGCACAGATACGCAGTATTTT. The genes are TRBV12-3 or TRBV12-4 and TRBJ2-3; no clear D. CDR3 length equals 13 residues.

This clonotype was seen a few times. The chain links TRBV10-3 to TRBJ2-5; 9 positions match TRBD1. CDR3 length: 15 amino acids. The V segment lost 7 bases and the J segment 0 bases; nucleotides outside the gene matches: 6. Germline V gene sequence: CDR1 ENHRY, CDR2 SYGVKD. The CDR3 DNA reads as TGTGCCATCAAGCCCGGGACAGGGTACCAAGAGACCCAGTACTTC. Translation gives CAIKPGTGYQETQYF.

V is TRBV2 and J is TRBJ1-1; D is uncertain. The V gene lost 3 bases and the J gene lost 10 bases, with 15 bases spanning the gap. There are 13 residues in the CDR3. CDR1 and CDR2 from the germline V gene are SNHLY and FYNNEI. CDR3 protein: CASSDPRVRRAFF. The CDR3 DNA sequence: TGTGCCAGCAGTGATCCGAGGGTACGGAGAGCTTTCTTT.

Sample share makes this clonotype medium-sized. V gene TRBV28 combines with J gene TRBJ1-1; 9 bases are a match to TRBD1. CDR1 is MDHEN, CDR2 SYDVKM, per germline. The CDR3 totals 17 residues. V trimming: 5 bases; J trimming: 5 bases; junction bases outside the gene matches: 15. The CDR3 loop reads CASSPPGTGSGDTEAFF. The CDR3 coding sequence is TGTGCCAGCAGTCCCCCCGGGACAGGGTCTGGAGATACTGAAGCTTTCTTT.

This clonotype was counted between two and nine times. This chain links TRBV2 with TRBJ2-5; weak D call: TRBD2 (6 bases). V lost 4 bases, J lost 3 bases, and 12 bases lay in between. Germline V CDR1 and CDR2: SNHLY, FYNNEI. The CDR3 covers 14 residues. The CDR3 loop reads CASSARDWEETQYF. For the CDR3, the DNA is TGTGCCAGCAGTGCCAGGGACTGGGAAGAGACCCAGTACTTC.

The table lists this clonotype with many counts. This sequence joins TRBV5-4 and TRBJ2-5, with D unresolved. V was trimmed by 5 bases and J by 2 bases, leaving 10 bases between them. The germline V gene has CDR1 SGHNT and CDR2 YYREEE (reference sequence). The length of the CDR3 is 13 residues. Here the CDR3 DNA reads TGTGCCAGCAGGTCGTGGTCACAAGAGACCCAGTACTTC. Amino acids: CASRSWSQETQYF.

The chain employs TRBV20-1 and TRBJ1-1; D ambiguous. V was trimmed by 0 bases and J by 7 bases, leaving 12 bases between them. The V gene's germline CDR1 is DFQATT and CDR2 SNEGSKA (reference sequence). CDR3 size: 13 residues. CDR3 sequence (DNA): TGCAGTGCTAGAGATCGGGCAGGCATTGAAGCTTTCTTT. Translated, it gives CSARDRAGIEAFF.

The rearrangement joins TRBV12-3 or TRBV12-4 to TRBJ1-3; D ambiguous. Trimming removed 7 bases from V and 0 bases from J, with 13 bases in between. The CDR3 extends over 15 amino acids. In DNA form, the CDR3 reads TGTGCCAGCAAAGGTCGACCGAACTCTGGAAACACCATATATTTT. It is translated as CASKGRPNSGNTIYF.

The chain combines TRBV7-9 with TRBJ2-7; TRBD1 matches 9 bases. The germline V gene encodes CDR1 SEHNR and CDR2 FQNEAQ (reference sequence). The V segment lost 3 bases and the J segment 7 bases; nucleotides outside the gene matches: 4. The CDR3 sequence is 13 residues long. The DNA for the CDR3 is TGTGCCAGCAGCTTCGGGACAGGGTGGGAGCAGTACGTC. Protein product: CASSFGTGWEQYV.

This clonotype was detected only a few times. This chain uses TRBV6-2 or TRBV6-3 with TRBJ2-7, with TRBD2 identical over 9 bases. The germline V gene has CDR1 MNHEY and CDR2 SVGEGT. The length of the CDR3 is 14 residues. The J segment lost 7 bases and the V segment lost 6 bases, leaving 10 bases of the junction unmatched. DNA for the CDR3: TGTGCCAGCAGGTCTAGCGGGGCCCAAGGGGAGCAGTACGTC. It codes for CASRSSGAQGEQYV.

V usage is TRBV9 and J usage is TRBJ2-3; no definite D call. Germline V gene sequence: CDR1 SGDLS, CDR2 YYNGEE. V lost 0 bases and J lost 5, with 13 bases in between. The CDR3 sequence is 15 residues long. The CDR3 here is CASSVEGLPLDTQYF. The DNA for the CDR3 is TGTGCCAGCAGCGTAGAGGGCCTCCCTTTAGATACGCAGTATTTT.

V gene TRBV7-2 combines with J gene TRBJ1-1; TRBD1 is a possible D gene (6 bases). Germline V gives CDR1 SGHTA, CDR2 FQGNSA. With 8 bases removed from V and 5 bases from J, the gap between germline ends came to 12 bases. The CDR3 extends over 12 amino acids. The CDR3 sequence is CASGRGSTEAFF. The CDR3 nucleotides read TGTGCCAGCGGCAGGGGTTCGACTGAAGCTTTCTTT.

The CDR3 nucleotides are TGCGCCAGCAGCCACCCTGGACGGAGGAACACTGAAGCTTTCTTT. The encoded protein is CASSHPGRRNTEAFF. The chain joins TRBV4-1 to TRBJ1-1; D gene uncertain. The germline gives CDR1 MGHRA, CDR2 YSYEKL. Between the trimmed V and J ends, which lost 3 bases and 1 base, there was a span of 12 bases. The CDR3 sequence is 15 residues long.

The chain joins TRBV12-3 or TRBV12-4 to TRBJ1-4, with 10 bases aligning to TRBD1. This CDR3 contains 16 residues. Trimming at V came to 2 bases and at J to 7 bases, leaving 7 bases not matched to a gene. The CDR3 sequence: CASSLFPGTGVEKLFF. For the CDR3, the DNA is TGTGCCAGCAGTTTATTCCCCGGGACAGGGGTTGAAAAACTGTTTTTT.

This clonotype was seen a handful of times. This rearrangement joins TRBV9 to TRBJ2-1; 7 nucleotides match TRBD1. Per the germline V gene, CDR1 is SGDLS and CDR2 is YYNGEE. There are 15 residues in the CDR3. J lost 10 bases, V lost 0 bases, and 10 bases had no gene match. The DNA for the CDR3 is TGTGCCAGCAGCGTAGAAGGGGGCCGTGGTTACGAGCAGTTCTTC. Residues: CASSVEGGRGYEQFF.

The CDR3 spells CSGPAQTGGIQYF. The CDR3 coding sequence is TGCAGTGGACCCGCCCAGACTGGGGGGATTCAGTACTTC. The chain has TRBV20-1 and TRBJ2-4; perhaps TRBD2 as D (6 bases). This CDR3 region has 13 residues. V shed 7 bases and J shed 10 bases, with 20 bases lying between them. Germline assignment: CDR1 DFQATT and CDR2 SNEGSKA (reference sequence).

CDR3 in amino acids: CASSRSTGLGGEQYF. In DNA form, the CDR3 reads TGTGCCAGCAGTCGTTCGACAGGGTTGGGAGGAGAGCAGTACTTC. V and J are TRBV6-2 or TRBV6-3 and TRBJ2-7; weak D call: TRBD1 (7 bases). Trimming took off 5 bases at V and 7 bases at J, with 21 bases between the two ends. This CDR3 comprises 15 residues. Germline values: CDR1 MNHEY, CDR2 SVGEGT.

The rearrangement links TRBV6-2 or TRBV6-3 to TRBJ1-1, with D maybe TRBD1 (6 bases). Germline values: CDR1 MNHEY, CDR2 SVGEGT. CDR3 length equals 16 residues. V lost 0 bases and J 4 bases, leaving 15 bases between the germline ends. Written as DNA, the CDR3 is TGTGCCAGCAGTTACTCCGGTACAGGGTCGGGCACTGAAGCTTTCTTT. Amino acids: CASSYSGTGSGTEAFF.

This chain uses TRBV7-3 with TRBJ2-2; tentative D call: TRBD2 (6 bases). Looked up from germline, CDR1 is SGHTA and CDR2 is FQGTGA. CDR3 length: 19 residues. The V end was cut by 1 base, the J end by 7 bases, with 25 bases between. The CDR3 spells CASSLRGPRGSGPGGELFF. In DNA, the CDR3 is TGTGCCAGCAGCTTAAGGGGCCCCCGAGGTAGCGGCCCAGGCGGGGAGCTGTTTTTT.